Given below is one T cell receptor (beta chain) in context. The sample belongs to a study of blood T cell repertoires in COVID-19. The overall study: Samples representing acute and convalescent COVID-19 were sourced from the United States, Italy and Spain.

The CDR3 has 16 amino acids. The V and J ends lost 4 bases and 4 bases, in that order; junction bases with no gene match: 9. CDR1 and CDR2 (germline): ENHRY, SYGVKD. The repertoire was sequenced with immunoSEQ multiplex PCR; TCRdb's copy has only in-frame clones and lacks some. The table records under 250,000 clones, approximately 80% of them present only once. The TCR comes from a woman aged 55-69 years who had recovered from COVID-19. Sequenced material: PBMCs or T cells enriched from blood (not recorded which). The chain uses TRBV10-3 and TRBJ2-5; TRBD2 matches at 10 bases. Here the CDR3 reads CAISVASGGAGETQYF. Here the CDR3 DNA reads TGTGCCATCAGTGTTGCAAGCGGGGGGGCCGGAGAGACCCAGTACTTC.